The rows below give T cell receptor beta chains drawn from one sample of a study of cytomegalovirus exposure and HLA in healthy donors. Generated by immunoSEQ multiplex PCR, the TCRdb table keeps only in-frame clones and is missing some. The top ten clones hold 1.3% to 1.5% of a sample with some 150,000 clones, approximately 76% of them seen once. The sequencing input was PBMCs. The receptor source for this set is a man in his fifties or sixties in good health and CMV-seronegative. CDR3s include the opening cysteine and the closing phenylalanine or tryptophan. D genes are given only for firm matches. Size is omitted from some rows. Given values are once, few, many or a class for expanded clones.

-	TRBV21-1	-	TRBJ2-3	CASSKGGTSGGGADTQYF	TGTGCCAGCAGCAAAGGGGGGACTAGCGGGGGTGGGGCAGATACGCAGTATTTT
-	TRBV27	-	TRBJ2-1	CASSSSTNARHEQFF	TGTGCCAGCAGTTCATCCACAAATGCGAGGCATGAGCAGTTCTTC
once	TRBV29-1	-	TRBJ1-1	CSVARASGTEAFF	TGCAGCGTTGCGAGGGCCTCGGGGACTGAAGCTTTCTTT
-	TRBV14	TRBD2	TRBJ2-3	CASSHAGLATWTDTQYF	TGTGCCAGCAGCCATGCGGGACTAGCGACCTGGACAGATACGCAGTATTTT
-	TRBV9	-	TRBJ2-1	CASSVAGYSYNEQFF	TGTGCCAGCAGCGTAGCAGGGTACTCCTACAATGAGCAGTTCTTC
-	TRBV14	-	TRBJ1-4	CASSQASGFEKLFF	TGTGCCAGCAGCCAAGCGAGCGGTTTTGAAAAACTGTTTTTT
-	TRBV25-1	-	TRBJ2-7	CASGVGGFYEQYF	TGTGCCAGTGGCGTTGGGGGGTTTTACGAGCAGTACTTC
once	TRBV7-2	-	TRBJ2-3	CASSSPRSDTQYF	TGTGCCAGCAGCTCCCCTCGGAGTGATACGCAGTATTTT
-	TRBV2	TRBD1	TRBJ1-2	CASSTMTGASEGYTF	TGTGCCAGCAGCACTATGACAGGGGCGTCGGAGGGCTACACCTTC
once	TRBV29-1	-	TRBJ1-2	CSVDSGQPLAYGYTF	TGCAGCGTTGATAGTGGACAGCCGCTCGCTTATGGCTACACCTTC
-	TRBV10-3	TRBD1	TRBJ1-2	CAIKGQVLNYGYTF	TGTGCCATCAAAGGACAGGTCTTAAACTATGGCTACACCTTC
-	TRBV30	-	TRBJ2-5	CAWTSRTSETQYF	TGTGCCTGGACTTCACGGACTTCGGAGACCCAGTACTTC
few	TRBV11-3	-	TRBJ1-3	CASSLGPLEDTIYF	TGTGCCAGCAGCTTAGGACCTCTTGAGGACACCATATATTTT
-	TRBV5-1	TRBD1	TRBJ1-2	CASSPTGGNYGYTF	TGCGCCAGCAGCCCGACAGGGGGCAACTATGGCTACACCTTC
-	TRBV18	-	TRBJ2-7	CASTPIRGLSYEQYF	TGTGCCAGCACACCAATACGAGGGCTCTCCTACGAGCAGTACTTC
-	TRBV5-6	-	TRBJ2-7	CASSLAAAYEQYF	TGTGCCAGCAGCTTGGCTGCGGCCTACGAGCAGTACTTC
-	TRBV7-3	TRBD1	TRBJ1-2	CASSRDSTTNYGYTF	TGTGCCAGCAGCCGGGACAGCACGACTAACTATGGCTACACCTTC
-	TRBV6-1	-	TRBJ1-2	CASSEDRHGYGYTF	TGTGCCAGCAGTGAAGACAGACACGGCTATGGCTACACCTTC
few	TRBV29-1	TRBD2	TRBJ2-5	CSVAGTSGKGGQETQYF	TGCAGCGTTGCGGGGACTAGCGGGAAAGGGGGCCAAGAGACCCAGTACTTC
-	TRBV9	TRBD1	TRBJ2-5	CASSVASGQGETQYF	TGTGCCAGCAGCGTAGCCTCGGGACAGGGGGAGACCCAGTACTTC
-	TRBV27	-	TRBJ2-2	CASSFTGTGELFF	TGTGCCAGCAGTTTTACAGGGACCGGGGAGCTGTTTTTT
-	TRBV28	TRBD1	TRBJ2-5	CASSSTISDRGKPLEQYF	TGTGCCAGCAGTTCTACTATATCAGACAGGGGAAAACCCCTGGAGCAGTACTTC
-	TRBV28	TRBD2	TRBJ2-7	CASSRGGRAYEQYF	TGTGCCAGCAGCCGGGGGGGCCGGGCTTACGAGCAGTACTTC
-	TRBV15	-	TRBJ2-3	CATSRVGSGTDTQYF	TGTGCCACCAGCAGAGTGGGTAGCGGCACAGATACGCAGTATTTT
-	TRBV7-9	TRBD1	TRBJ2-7	CASSSSMGQVFYEQYF	TGTGCCAGCAGCTCTAGCATGGGACAGGTATTCTACGAGCAGTACTTC
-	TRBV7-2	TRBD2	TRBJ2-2	CASSSRLANTGELFF	TGTGCCAGCAGCTCGAGACTAGCTAACACCGGGGAGCTGTTTTTT
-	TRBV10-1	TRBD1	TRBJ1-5	CASRPVQGPKYSNQPQHF	TGCGCCAGCAGACCTGTACAGGGGCCAAAATATAGCAATCAGCCCCAGCATTTT
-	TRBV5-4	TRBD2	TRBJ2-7	CASSPGLAGVYEQYF	TGTGCCAGCAGCCCCGGACTAGCGGGGGTTTACGAGCAGTACTTC